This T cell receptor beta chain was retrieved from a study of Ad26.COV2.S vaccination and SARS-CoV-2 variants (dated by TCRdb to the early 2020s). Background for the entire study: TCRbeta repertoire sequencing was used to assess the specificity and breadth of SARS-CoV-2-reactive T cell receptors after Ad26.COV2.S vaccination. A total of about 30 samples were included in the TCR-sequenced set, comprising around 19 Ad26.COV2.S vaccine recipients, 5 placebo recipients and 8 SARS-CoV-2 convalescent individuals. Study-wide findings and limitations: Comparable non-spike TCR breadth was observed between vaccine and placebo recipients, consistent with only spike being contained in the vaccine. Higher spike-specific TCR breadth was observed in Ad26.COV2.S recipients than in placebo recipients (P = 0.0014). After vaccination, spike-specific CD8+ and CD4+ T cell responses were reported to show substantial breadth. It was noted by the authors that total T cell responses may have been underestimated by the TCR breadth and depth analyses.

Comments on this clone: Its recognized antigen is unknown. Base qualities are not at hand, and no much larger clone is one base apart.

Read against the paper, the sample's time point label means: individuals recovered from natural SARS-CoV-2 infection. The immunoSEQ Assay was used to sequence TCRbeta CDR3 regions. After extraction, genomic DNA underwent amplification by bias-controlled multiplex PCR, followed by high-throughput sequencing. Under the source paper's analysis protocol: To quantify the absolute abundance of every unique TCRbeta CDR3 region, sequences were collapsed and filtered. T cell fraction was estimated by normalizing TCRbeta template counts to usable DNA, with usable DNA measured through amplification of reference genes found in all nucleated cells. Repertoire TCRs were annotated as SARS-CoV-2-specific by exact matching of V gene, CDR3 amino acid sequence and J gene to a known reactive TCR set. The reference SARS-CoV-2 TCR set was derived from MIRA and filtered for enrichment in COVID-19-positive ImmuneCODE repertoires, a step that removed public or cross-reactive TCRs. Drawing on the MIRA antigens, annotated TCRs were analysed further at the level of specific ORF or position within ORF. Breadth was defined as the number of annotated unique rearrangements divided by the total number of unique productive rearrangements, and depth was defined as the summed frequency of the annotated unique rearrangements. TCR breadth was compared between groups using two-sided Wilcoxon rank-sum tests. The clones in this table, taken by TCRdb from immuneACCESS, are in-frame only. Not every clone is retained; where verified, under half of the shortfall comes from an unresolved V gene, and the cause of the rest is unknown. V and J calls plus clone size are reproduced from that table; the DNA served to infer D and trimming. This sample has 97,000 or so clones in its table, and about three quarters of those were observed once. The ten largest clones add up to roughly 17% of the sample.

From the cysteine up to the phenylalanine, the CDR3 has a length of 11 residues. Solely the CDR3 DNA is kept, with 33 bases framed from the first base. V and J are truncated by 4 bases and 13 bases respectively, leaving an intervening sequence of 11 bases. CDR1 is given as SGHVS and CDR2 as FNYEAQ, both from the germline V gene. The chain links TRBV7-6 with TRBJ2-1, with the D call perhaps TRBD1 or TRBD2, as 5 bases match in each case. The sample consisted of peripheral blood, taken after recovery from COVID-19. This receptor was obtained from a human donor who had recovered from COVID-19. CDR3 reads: CASSSTGTQFF. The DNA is TGTGCCAGCAGCTCTACCGGGACCCAGTTCTTC.